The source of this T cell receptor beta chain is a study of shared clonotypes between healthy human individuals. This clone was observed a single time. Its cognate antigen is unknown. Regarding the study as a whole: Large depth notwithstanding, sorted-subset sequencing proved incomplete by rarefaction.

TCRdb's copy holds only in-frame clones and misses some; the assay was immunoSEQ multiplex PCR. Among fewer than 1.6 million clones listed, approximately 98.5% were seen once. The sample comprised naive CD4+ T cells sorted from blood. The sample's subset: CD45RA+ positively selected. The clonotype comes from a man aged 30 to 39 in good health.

CDR3 nucleotides: TGTGCCAGCAGTGAAGGAGGGACAGTCGCTCAGCCCCAGCATTTT. It is translated as CASSEGGTVAQPQHF. The J gene is TRBJ1-5, the V gene TRBV6-1, with 7 bases that match TRBD1. V lost 1 base and J lost 6; bases outside the gene matches: 6. The CDR3 is 15 residues long. Germline V lookup: CDR1 MNHNS, CDR2 SASEGT.